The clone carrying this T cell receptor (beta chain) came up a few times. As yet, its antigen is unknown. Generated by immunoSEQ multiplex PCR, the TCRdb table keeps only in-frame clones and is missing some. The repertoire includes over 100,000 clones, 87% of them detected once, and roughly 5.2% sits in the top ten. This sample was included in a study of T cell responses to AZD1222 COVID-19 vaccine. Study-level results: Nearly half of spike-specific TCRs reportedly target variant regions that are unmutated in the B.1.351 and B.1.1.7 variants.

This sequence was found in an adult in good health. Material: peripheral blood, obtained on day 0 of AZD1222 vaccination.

This CDR3 reads CASTRGGTGDYGYTF. The DNA of the CDR3 is TGTGCCAGCACTAGAGGGGGGACAGGAGACTATGGCTACACCTTC. The chain combines TRBV28 with TRBJ1-2, with 8 positions matching TRBD1. Germline V lookup: CDR1 MDHEN, CDR2 SYDVKM. Losses at the gene ends were 7 bases for V and 3 bases for J; bases not matched to a gene: 10. The CDR3 totals 15 residues.